This T cell receptor (beta chain) originates from a study of blood T cells in healthy people across ages. Study-level findings and limits: Relative to aged donors, long-lived donors carried more naive CD4+ cells and displayed higher diversity.

The CDR3 length is 17 residues. V was shortened by 3 bases and J by 1 base, with 17 bases between the two germline ends. In regard to this clonotype: Its matching antigen is unknown.

A second PCR of 7 to 11 cycles used a sample-barcoded 5' primer and a J-beta primer mix. Each of the samples gave a minimum of 2.5 million paired-end reads that contained CDR3. In TCRdb, the 5' RACE reads were re-called with MiXCR into one record per CDR3 protein. The table lists about 1.8 million distinct CDR3 sequences, roughly 50% of them singletons. The source of this sequence is a woman aged 40-49 years in good health. Sequencing used blood. The chain combines TRBV12-3 or TRBV12-4 with TRBJ2-3, with TRBD1 as a possible D gene (5 bases). The CDR3 DNA sequence: TGTGCCAGCAGTTTGAACCCTAGGACACTTGGCACAGATACGCAGTATTTT. It translates to CASSLNPRTLGTDTQYF.